This entry is about one T cell receptor beta chain. Resolution of symptoms, clearance, or two negative PCRs was present in recovered Cohort 3 donors. The source of the sample is a study of blood T cell repertoires in COVID-19. The overall study: T cells, B-cell-depleted T cells, or PBMCs provided the cDNA or gDNA that served as material.

Trimming at V came to 4 bases and at J to 5 bases, leaving 3 bases not matched to a gene. The CDR3 is 13 amino acids. Germline V gene sequence: CDR1 MDHEN, CDR2 SYDVKM. This table comes from immunoSEQ multiplex PCR, and its TCRdb copy is limited to in-frame clones, with some not included. Among about 220,000 clones listed, just under 85% were seen once. This sequence originates from a man in his forties or fifties who had recovered from COVID-19. The J gene is TRBJ1-2, the V gene TRBV28; 8 bases map to TRBD1. The sample comprised PBMCs or T cells enriched from blood (not recorded which). The CDR3 sequence: CASSWTGSYGYTF. Written as DNA, the CDR3 is TGTGCCAGCAGTTGGACAGGGTCGTATGGCTACACCTTC.